This T cell receptor (beta chain) was observed in a study of blood T cell repertoires in COVID-19. Study overall: Acute and convalescent COVID-19 specimens originated in the United States, Italy and Spain.

Sequencing used immunoSEQ multiplex PCR; TCRdb keeps in-frame clones, though not all of them. The sample includes roughly 46,000 clones, under 85% of them seen just once. The CDR3 totals 12 residues. Per germline, CDR1 SNHLY and CDR2 FYNNEI. V was shortened by 5 bases and J by 4 bases, with 6 bases between the two germline ends. The chain is built from TRBV2 and TRBJ1-5; D not certain. The TCR comes from a man in his sixties with active COVID-19. Sequencing used peripheral blood. The CDR3 protein is CASSLRNQPQHF. DNA for the CDR3: TGTGCCAGCAGTTTACGGAATCAGCCCCAGCATTTT.